This T cell receptor beta chain is drawn from a study of shared clonotypes between healthy human individuals. At the level of the study: Each donor's CD8 memory used one plate, CD8 naive two, each CD4 subset three.

About this clone itself: Its specificity is unknown.

V was clipped by 7 bases and J by 4 bases, with 13 bases between them. Germline CDR1 SNHLY, CDR2 FYNNEI. The CDR3 is 14 residues long. Study-wide results and limits: For naive CD4 cells, 4.5% to 6.5% of clonotypes were shared across a few donors.

The authors distributed each subset's genomic DNA evenly over several immunoSEQ plates. Here immunoSEQ multiplex PCR was the method, and the copy in TCRdb shows in-frame clones only, minus some. The data show around 1.6 million clones, around 98% seen once. This receptor was obtained from a man aged 30 to 45 in good health. Source material: naive CD4+ T cells sorted from blood. Subset given: CD45RA+ positively selected. This chain links TRBV2 with TRBJ2-2; D is possibly TRBD1 (6 bases). CDR3 protein: CASTDRASTGELFF. The CDR3 region has the DNA TGTGCCAGCACGGACAGAGCGAGCACCGGGGAGCTGTTTTTT.